There are a few counts of the clone carrying this T cell receptor (beta chain). Roughly 33,000 T cell genomes, or roughly 200 ng DNA, went into the sorted-subset replicate PCRs. Assay: immunoSEQ multiplex PCR; the TCRdb copy retains only in-frame clones and omits some. The table lists more than 1 million clones, about 84% of them singletons, with more than 0.45% in the top ten. The V segment lost 6 bases and the J segment 7 bases; nucleotides outside the gene matches: 4. The CDR3 length is 13 residues. The germline V gene encodes CDR1 MNHNY and CDR2 SVGAGI (reference sequence). This sample is drawn from a study of shared clonotypes between healthy human individuals.

The sequence came from a man between 18 and 29 years old in good health. Some clones in this sample may be carry-over from other donors' samples. The chain uses TRBV6-6 and TRBJ2-5; TRBD1 matches at 11 bases. The sequenced material came from memory CD4+ T cells from PBMCs. Stated subset: CD45RA-negative fraction. The CDR3 DNA reads as TGTGCCAGCAGGGACAGGGGGCGCCCGACCCAGTACTTC. It is translated as CASRDRGRPTQYF.